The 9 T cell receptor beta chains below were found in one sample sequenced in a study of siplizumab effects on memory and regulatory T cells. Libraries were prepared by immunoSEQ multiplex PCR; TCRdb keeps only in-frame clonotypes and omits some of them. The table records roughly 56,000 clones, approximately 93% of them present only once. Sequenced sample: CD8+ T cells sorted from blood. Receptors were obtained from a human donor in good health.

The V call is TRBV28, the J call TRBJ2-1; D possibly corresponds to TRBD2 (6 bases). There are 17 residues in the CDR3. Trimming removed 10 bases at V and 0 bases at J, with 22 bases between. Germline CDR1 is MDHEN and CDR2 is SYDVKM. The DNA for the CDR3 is TGTGCCACCCTCGGGACTCTGGGGTCGAGCTCCTACAATGAGCAGTTCTTC. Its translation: CATLGTLGSSSYNEQFF.

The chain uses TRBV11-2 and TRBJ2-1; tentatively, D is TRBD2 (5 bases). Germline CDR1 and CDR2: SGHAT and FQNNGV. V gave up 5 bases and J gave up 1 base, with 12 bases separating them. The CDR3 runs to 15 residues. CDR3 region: CASSTGKRSYNEQFF. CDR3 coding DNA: TGTGCCAGCAGCACCGGGAAAAGGTCCTACAATGAGCAGTTCTTC. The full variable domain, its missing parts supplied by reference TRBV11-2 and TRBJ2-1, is EAGVAQSPRYKIIEKRQSVAFWCNPISGHATLYWYQQILGQGPKLLIQFQNNGVVDDSQLPKDRFSAERLKGVDSTLKIQPAKLEDSAVYLCASSTGKRSYNEQFFGPGTRLTVL.

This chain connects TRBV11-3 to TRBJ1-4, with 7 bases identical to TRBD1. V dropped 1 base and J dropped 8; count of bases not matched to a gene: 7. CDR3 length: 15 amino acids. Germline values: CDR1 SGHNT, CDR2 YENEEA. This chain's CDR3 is CASSLGDSPAEKLFF. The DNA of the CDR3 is TGTGCCAGCAGCTTAGGGGACAGCCCAGCGGAAAAACTGTTTTTT.

CDR3: CSVVSDPNTGELFF. CDR3 coding DNA: TGCAGCGTTGTATCCGACCCGAACACCGGGGAGCTGTTTTTT. The V and J genes are TRBV29-1 and TRBJ2-2, with no clear D. Germline V gene data show CDR1 as SQVTM and CDR2 as ANQGSEA. Trimming removed 4 bases from V and 0 bases from J, with 9 bases in between. There are 14 residues in the CDR3.

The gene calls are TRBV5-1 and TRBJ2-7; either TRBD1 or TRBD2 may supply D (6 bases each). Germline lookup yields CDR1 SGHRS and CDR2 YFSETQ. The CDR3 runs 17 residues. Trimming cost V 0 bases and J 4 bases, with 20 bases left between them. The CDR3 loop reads CASSLGWYGQGRYEQYF. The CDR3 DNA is TGCGCCAGCAGCTTGGGTTGGTATGGGCAGGGGAGGTACGAGCAGTACTTC.

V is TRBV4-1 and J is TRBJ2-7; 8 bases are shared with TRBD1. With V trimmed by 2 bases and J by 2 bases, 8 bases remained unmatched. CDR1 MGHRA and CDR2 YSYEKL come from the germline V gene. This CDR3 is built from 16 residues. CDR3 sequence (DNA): TGCGCCAGCAGCCAATTCCATGGGACAGGTCCCTACGAGCAGTACTTC. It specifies CASSQFHGTGPYEQYF.

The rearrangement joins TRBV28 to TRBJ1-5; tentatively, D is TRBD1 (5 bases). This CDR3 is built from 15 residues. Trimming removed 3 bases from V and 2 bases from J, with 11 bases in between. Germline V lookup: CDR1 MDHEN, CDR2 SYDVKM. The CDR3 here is CASSLDMIGNQPQHF. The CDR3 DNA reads TGTGCCAGCAGTTTGGACATGATAGGCAATCAGCCCCAGCATTTT.

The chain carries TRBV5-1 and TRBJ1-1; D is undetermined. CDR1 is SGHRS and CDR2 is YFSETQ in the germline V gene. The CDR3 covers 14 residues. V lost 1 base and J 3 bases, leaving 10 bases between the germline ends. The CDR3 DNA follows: TGCGCCAGCAGCTTGTCGACCGCCTACACTGAAGCTTTCTTT. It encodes CASSLSTAYTEAFF.

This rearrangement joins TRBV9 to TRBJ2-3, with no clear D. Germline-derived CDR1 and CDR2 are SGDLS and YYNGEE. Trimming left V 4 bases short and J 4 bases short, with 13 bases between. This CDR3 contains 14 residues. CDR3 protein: CASSPPRVPDTQYF. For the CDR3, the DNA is TGTGCCAGCAGCCCGCCCCGGGTCCCAGATACGCAGTATTTT.